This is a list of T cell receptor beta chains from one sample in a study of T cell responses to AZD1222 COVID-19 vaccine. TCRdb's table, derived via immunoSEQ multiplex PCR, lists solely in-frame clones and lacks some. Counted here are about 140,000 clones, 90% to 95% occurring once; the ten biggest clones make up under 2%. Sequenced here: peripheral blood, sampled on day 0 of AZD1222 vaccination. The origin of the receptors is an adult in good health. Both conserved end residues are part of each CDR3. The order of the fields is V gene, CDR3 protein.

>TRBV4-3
CASSQGTATDEKLFF
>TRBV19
CASSIDEGQNNEQFF
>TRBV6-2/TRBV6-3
CASSARSGTLTDTQYF
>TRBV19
CASSIEWREQFF
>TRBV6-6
CASSYDAGSVLFF
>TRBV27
CASSLVSGGSSYNEQFF
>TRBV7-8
CASSSRWGTDTQYF
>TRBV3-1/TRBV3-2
CASTRTSDRLYGYTF
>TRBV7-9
CASSLSNQPQHF
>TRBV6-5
CASSRDNEQFF
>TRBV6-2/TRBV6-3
CASSTGQIMNTEAFF
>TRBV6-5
CASTHGSNTEAFF
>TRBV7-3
CASSQLVWTSGYNEQFF
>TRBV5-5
CASSLLAGQGQLAFF
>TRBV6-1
CASSDSETYEQYF
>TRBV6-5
CASREGSSGANVLTF
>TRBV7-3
CASSKTQGEDGANVLTF
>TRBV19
CASKEGVGQPQHF
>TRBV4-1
CASSRELGTGGYEQYF
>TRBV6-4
CASSDRDTGELFF
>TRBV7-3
CASSRGGSSYNEQFF
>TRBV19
CASSMGVGISTDTQYF
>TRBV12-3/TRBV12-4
CASSWAGEETQYF
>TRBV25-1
CASREGGPHTEAFF
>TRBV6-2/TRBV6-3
CASSYSLAGGKSGYTF
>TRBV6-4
CASSRIPGELFF
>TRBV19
CASSSGGNSYNEQFF
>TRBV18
CASSSPGRDLYEQYF
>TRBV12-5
CASGLPRVSPEAFF
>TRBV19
CASRPTTGVNTEAFF
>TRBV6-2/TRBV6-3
CASSSQTATNQPQHF
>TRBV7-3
CASSNPGQGRAFF
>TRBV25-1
CASSDRVTYNSPLHF
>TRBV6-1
CASSEGYRGRGYTF
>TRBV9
CASSVLTGNEQFF
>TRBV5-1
CASNADRLTYNEQFF